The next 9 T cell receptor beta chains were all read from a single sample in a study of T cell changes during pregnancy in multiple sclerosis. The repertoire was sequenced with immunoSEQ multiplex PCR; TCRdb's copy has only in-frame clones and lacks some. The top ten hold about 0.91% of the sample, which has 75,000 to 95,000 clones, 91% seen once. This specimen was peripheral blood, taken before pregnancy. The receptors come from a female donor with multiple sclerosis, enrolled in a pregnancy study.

The CDR3 spells CATSRVGGASTDTQYF. CDR3 in DNA: TGTGCCACCAGCAGAGTCGGCGGAGCCAGCACAGATACGCAGTATTTT. The J gene is TRBJ2-3, the V gene TRBV15; D gene ambiguous. The V gene's germline CDR1 is LNHNV and CDR2 YYDKDF (reference sequence). V was clipped by 1 base and J by 0 bases, with 11 bases between them. This CDR3 spans 16 amino acids.

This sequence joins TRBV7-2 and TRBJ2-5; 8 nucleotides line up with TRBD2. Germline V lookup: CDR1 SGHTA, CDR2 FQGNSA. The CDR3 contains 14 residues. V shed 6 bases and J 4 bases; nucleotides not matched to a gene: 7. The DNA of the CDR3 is TGTGCCAGCAGACGTCCGGGGGGGGGAGAGACCCAGTACTTC. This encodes CASRRPGGGETQYF.

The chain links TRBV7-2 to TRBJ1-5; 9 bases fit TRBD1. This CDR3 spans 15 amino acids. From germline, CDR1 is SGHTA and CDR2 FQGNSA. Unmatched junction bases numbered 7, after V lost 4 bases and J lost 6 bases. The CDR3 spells CASSSQGQGGQPQHF. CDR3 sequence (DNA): TGTGCCAGCAGCTCCCAGGGACAGGGCGGTCAGCCCCAGCATTTT.

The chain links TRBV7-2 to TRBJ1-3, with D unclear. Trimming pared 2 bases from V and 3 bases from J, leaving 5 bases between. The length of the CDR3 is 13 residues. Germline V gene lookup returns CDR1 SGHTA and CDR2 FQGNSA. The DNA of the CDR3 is TGTGCCAGCAGCTTACTCTATGGAAACACCATATATTTT. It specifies CASSLLYGNTIYF.

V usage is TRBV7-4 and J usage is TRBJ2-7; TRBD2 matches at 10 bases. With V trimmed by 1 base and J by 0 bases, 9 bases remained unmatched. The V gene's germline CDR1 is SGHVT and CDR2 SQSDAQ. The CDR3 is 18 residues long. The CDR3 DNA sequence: TGTGCCAGCAGCTTAGAGGGGGAACTAGCGGGGCCCTCCTACGAGCAGTACTTC. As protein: CASSLEGELAGPSYEQYF.

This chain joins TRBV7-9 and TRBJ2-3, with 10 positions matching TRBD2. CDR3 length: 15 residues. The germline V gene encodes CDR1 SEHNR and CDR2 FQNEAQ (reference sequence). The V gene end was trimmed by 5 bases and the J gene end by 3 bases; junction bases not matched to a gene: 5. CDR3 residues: CASSPSGGVTDTQYF. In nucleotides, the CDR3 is TGTGCCAGCAGCCCTAGCGGGGGCGTGACAGATACGCAGTATTTT.

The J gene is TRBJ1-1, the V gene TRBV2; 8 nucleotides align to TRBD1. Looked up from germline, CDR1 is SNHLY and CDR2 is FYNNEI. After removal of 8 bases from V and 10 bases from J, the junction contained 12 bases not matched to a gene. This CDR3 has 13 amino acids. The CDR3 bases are TGTGCCAGCGGAGCGGGGCAGGGGGCAGGAGCTTTCTTT. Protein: CASGAGQGAGAFF.

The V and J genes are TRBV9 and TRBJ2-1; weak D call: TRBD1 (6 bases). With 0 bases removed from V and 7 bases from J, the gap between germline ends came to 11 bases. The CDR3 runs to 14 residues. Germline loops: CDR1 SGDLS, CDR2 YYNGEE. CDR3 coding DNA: TGTGCCAGCAGCGTAGCTCAGGGGCGGAATGAGCAGTTCTTC. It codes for CASSVAQGRNEQFF.

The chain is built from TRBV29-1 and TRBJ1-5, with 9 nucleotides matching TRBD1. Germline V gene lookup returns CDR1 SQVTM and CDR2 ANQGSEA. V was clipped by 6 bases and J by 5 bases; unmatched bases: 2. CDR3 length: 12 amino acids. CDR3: CSVRTGDQPQHF. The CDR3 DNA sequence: TGCAGCGTGCGGACAGGGGATCAGCCCCAGCATTTT.